Listed here are 27 T cell receptor beta chains from one sample, sequenced in a study of control samples from healthy donors and cancer patients. TCRdb's table, derived via immunoSEQ multiplex PCR, lists solely in-frame clones and lacks some. The table includes just over 150,000 clones, roughly 90% detected once. The source material was blood. Receptors originate from a man aged 30 to 39 in good health.

V and J are TRBV21-1 and TRBJ2-4; the tabulated D call, TRBD1, remains unverified against the DNA. TRBV21-1 is listed as a pseudogene. This CDR3 has 14 amino acids. The chain's CDR3 is CASSGPGTEVIQYF. Written as DNA, the CDR3 is TGTGCCAGCAGCGGACCCGGGACAGAGGTCATTCAGTACTTC.

V gene TRBV19 combines with J gene TRBJ1-4; D call uncertain. Trimming took off 7 bases at V and 7 bases at J, with 10 bases between the two ends. Germline CDR1 LNHDA, CDR2 SQIVND (reference sequence). This CDR3 comprises 12 residues. CDR3: CASTSQPEKLFF. Written as DNA, the CDR3 is TGTGCCAGTACGTCGCAGCCTGAAAAACTGTTTTTT.

The rearrangement joins TRBV27 to TRBJ1-5; unclear D gene. Trimming pared 8 bases from V and 6 bases from J, leaving 8 bases between. The CDR3 totals 11 residues. The V gene's germline CDR1 is MNHEY and CDR2 SMNVEV (reference sequence). Written as DNA, the CDR3 is TGTGCCAGCTTCCGGGGTCAGCCCCAGCATTTT. Translated, it gives CASFRGQPQHF.

The rearrangement uses TRBV5-1 and TRBJ2-2; TRBD1 matches at 8 bases. This CDR3 contains 13 residues. Germline CDR1 is SGHRS and CDR2 is YFSETQ. V was pared by 4 bases and J by 8 bases, with 4 bases of the junction left unmatched. The DNA for the CDR3 is TGCGCCAGCAGCCGACAGGGGTTGGGGGAGCTGTTTTTT. As protein: CASSRQGLGELFF. The complete variable domain, with remaining parts taken from reference TRBV5-1 and TRBJ2-2, reads KAGVTQTPRYLIKTRGQQVTLSCSPISGHRSVSWYQQTPGQGLQFLFEYFSETQRNKGNFPGRFSGRQFSNSRSEMNVSTLELGDSALYLCASSRQGLGELFFGEGSRLTVL.

The V call is TRBV24-1, the J call TRBJ2-7; D call uncertain. With 3 bases removed from V and 0 bases from J, the gap between germline ends came to 11 bases. CDR3 length: 15 residues. Germline V gene data show CDR1 as KGHDR and CDR2 as SFDVKD. Here the CDR3 DNA reads TGTGCCACCAGTGATGCCGGCAGGAGCTCCTACGAGCAGTACTTC. Amino acid sequence: CATSDAGRSSYEQYF.

The chain uses TRBV18 and TRBJ1-1; 7 bases map to TRBD1. The germline gives CDR1 KGHSH, CDR2 LQKENI. The CDR3 covers 15 residues. V was clipped by 8 bases and J by 5 bases; unmatched bases: 14. The CDR3 region has the DNA TGTGCCAGCGAATCAAAACAGGGGAAATGGACTGAAGCTTTCTTT. Translation: CASESKQGKWTEAFF. The complete variable domain, with remaining parts taken from reference TRBV18 and TRBJ1-1, reads NAGVMQNPRHLVRRRGQEARLRCSPMKGHSHVYWYRQLPEEGLKFMVYLQKENIIDESGMPKERFSAEFPKEGPSILRIQQVVRGDSAAYFCASESKQGKWTEAFFGQGTRLTVV.

This clone appeared once. This chain connects TRBV19 to TRBJ1-5; 9 positions match TRBD1. Germline V gives CDR1 LNHDA, CDR2 SQIVND (reference sequence). After removal of 3 bases from V and 7 bases from J, the junction contained 4 bases not matched to a gene. The CDR3 loop spans 14 amino acids. CDR3 bases: TGTGCCAGTAGTATGACAGGGGGAAAACAGCCCCAGCATTTT. This codes for CASSMTGGKQPQHF.

CDR3 bases: TGCAGCGTTACCAACAGGGGGCAATCAAGCGAGCAGTACTTC. Translating it yields CSVTNRGQSSEQYF. The chain has TRBV29-1 and TRBJ2-7; 9 nucleotides agree with TRBD1. Germline CDR1 reads SQVTM; CDR2 reads ANQGSEA. V lost 5 bases to trimming and J lost 6 bases; unmatched junction nucleotides: 11. The CDR3 has 14 residues.

This clone was counted once. This rearrangement joins TRBV15 to TRBJ2-7; the match to TRBD1 covers 9 bases. CDR1 and CDR2 (germline): LNHNV, YYDKDF (reference sequence). This CDR3 comprises 14 residues. Trimming cost V 1 base and J 7 bases; bases outside gene matches: 5. CDR3 region: CATSRGDREKEQYF. In DNA, the CDR3 is TGTGCCACCAGCAGAGGGGACAGGGAAAAAGAGCAGTACTTC.

This clone was counted a few times. The gene calls are TRBV4-1 and TRBJ2-3, with no clear D. Germline CDR1 and CDR2: MGHRA and YSYEKL. V shed 5 bases and J shed 4 bases, with 19 bases lying between them. The CDR3 covers 16 residues. The CDR3 reads CASSGYGFLNPDTQYF. CDR3 nucleotide sequence: TGCGCCAGCAGCGGATACGGGTTTCTGAATCCAGATACGCAGTATTTT.

This clone was recorded only once. The V gene is TRBV15, the J gene TRBJ1-1; possibly TRBD1 for D (6 bases). There are 16 residues in the CDR3. Germline lookup yields CDR1 LNHNV and CDR2 YYDKDF (reference sequence). Between the trimmed V and J ends, which lost 1 base and 1 base, there was a span of 13 bases. The CDR3: CATSRGTARGNTEAFF. CDR3 nucleotide sequence: TGTGCCACCAGCAGAGGGACAGCCCGAGGGAACACTGAAGCTTTCTTT.

This chain links TRBV6-2 or TRBV6-3 with TRBJ2-3; D is unresolved. The CDR3 extends over 15 amino acids. V was clipped by 6 bases and J by 2 bases, with 15 bases between them. CDR1 and CDR2 (germline): MNHEY, SVGEGT. Written as DNA, the CDR3 is TGTGCCAGCAGCGCTTTGCGGTCCTACACAGATACGCAGTATTTT. Its translation is CASSALRSYTDTQYF.

The rearrangement uses TRBV4-1 and TRBJ1-5; D may be TRBD1 (6 bases). CDR3 length: 16 amino acids. CDR1 is MGHRA and CDR2 is YSYEKL in the germline V gene. Trimming pared 3 bases from V and 4 bases from J, leaving 16 bases between. The DNA of the CDR3 is TGCGCCAGCAGCCATGGGGGGGCAGGGGCGAATCAGCCCCAGCATTTT. Protein sequence: CASSHGGAGANQPQHF.

The chain couples TRBV9 to TRBJ1-6, with D unclear. Trimming removed 6 bases at V and 7 bases at J, with 20 bases between. The length of the CDR3 is 16 residues. Germline V CDR1 and CDR2: SGDLS, YYNGEE. The chain's CDR3 is CASKTGSSDLNSPLHF. Here the CDR3 DNA reads TGTGCCAGCAAGACCGGGTCCTCAGACCTCAATTCACCCCTCCACTTT.

This clone was observed once. V and J are TRBV13 and TRBJ2-7, with 10 bases matching TRBD1. V was clipped by 5 bases and J by 0 bases; unmatched bases: 7. The length of the CDR3 is 16 residues. CDR1 and CDR2 (germline): PRHDT, FYEKMQ (reference sequence). CDR3 residues: CASSTRDRGHSYEQYF. In DNA form, the CDR3 reads TGTGCCAGCAGCACCCGGGACAGGGGACACTCCTACGAGCAGTACTTC.

The chain has TRBV7-3 and TRBJ2-2; D remains unclear. CDR1 is SGHTA and CDR2 is FQGTGA in the germline V gene. V was pared by 5 bases and J by 8 bases, with 24 bases between. This CDR3 is 17 amino acids long. CDR3 sequence reads: CASSPNPHPTSTGELFF. In nucleotides, the CDR3 is TGTGCCAGCAGCCCAAACCCACATCCTACGTCTACGGGGGAGCTGTTTTTT. Full variable domain (outside the CDR3, taken from reference TRBV7-3 and TRBJ2-2): GAGVSQTPSNKVTEKGKYVELRCDPISGHTALYWYRQSLGQGPEFLIYFQGTGAADDSGLPNDRFFAVRPEGSVSTLKIQRTERGDSAVYLCASSPNPHPTSTGELFFGEGSRLTVL.

The V call is TRBV6-2 or TRBV6-3, the J call TRBJ2-7; the D gene could be TRBD1 or TRBD2 (7 bases each). The CDR3 has 14 residues. Trimming shortened V by 6 bases and J by 3 bases, and 15 bases separated the two germline ends. Germline CDR1 and CDR2: MNHEY and SVGEGT. In nucleotides, the CDR3 is TGTGCCAGCAGCCAGGGGGGGGTTGGCTACGAGCAGTACTTC. Amino acid sequence: CASSQGGVGYEQYF.

V and J are TRBV5-4 and TRBJ2-5; D not certain. This CDR3 is 14 amino acids long. Germline lookup yields CDR1 SGHNT and CDR2 YYREEE (reference sequence). V was pared by 0 bases and J by 4 bases, with 10 bases between. In DNA form, the CDR3 reads TGTGCCAGCAGCTTGGCTAGAAGAGGAGAGACCCAGTACTTC. Translation gives CASSLARRGETQYF.

The chain couples TRBV7-2 to TRBJ1-2; D not resolved. Trimming removed 5 bases at V and 4 bases at J, with 14 bases between. Germline V CDR1 and CDR2: SGHTA, FQGNSA. This CDR3 is 14 amino acids long. CDR3: CASSQWGGSYGYTF. The CDR3 DNA reads TGTGCCAGCAGCCAGTGGGGTGGGTCCTATGGCTACACCTTC.

This chain connects TRBV6-5 to TRBJ2-7; D is possibly TRBD1 (6 bases). There are 15 residues in the CDR3. CDR1 is MNHEY, CDR2 SVGAGI, per germline. Trimming shortened V by 1 base and J by 5 bases, and 15 bases separated the two germline ends. CDR3: CASSYYYTTGNEQYF. The CDR3 DNA follows: TGTGCCAGCAGTTACTATTACACAACAGGGAACGAGCAGTACTTC.

This chain's CDR3 is CASSISQGASNQPQHF. CDR3 nucleotide sequence: TGTGCCAGTAGTATTTCACAGGGGGCGAGCAATCAGCCCCAGCATTTT. The V call is TRBV19, the J call TRBJ1-5; 9 nucleotides align to TRBD1. Germline values: CDR1 LNHDA, CDR2 SQIVND (reference sequence). The trim removed 3 bases at V and 1 base at J, leaving 4 bases unmatched. CDR3 size: 16 residues.

The chain recombines TRBV19 with TRBJ2-4; the match to TRBD2 covers 8 bases. Unmatched junction bases numbered 13, after V lost 5 bases and J lost 7 bases. The germline gives CDR1 LNHDA, CDR2 SQIVND (reference sequence). The CDR3 consists of 16 residues. The chain's CDR3 is CASSSSGRVPGNIQYF. The DNA of the CDR3 is TGTGCCAGTAGTTCCAGCGGGAGAGTGCCTGGGAACATTCAGTACTTC.

The V gene is TRBV6-1, the J gene TRBJ2-7; D is ambiguous. The CDR3 contains 16 residues. V dropped 3 bases and J dropped 2 bases, with 17 bases sitting between them. Germline V gene sequence: CDR1 MNHNS, CDR2 SASEGT. This CDR3 reads CASSEIVLAITYEQYF. DNA for the CDR3: TGTGCCAGCAGTGAGATTGTCCTCGCCATTACCTACGAGCAGTACTTC.

The CDR3 sequence: CSASAQGLTNYGYTF. In DNA form, the CDR3 reads TGCAGTGCTAGTGCCCAGGGGCTCACCAACTATGGCTACACCTTC. The chain joins TRBV20-1 to TRBJ1-2; D might be TRBD1 (6 bases). Germline CDR1 and CDR2: DFQATT and SNEGSKA (reference sequence). CDR3 length: 15 residues. V lost 3 bases and J lost 2, with 16 bases in between.

A single count supports this clone. The rearrangement uses TRBV27 and TRBJ1-3; D might be TRBD1 (6 bases). V lost 6 bases and J 2 bases, leaving 14 bases between the germline ends. The CDR3 loop spans 15 amino acids. The V gene's germline CDR1 is MNHEY and CDR2 SMNVEV (reference sequence). CDR3 residues: CASRTLGTPGNTIYF. The CDR3 nucleotides read TGTGCCAGCAGAACACTCGGGACACCTGGAAACACCATATATTTT.

The chain uses TRBV25-1 and TRBJ1-5; D is ambiguous. The germline V and J ends were trimmed by 0 bases and 7 bases, with 7 bases remaining between them. Germline CDR1 reads MGHDK; CDR2 reads SYGVNS. The CDR3 has 13 residues. Here the CDR3 DNA reads TGTGCCAGCAGTGAATATATCGGGCAGCCCCAGCATTTT. Translated, it gives CASSEYIGQPQHF.

The chain joins TRBV4-1 to TRBJ1-2, with D unresolved. The CDR3 has 17 amino acids. Germline V CDR1 and CDR2: MGHRA, YSYEKL. With 0 bases removed from V and 6 bases from J, the gap between germline ends came to 20 bases. CDR3 loop: CASSQELGEQLRDGYTF. CDR3 nucleotides: TGCGCCAGCAGCCAAGAATTGGGCGAACAGCTGAGGGATGGCTACACCTTC.